This T cell receptor (beta chain) appears in the sequencing data of a study of control samples from healthy donors and cancer patients. Profiling relied on immunoSEQ multiplex PCR, and the TCRdb table lists in-frame clones only, not all of them. The sample yields tens of thousands of clones, about nine tenths seen once. The CDR3 consists of 17 residues. The germline gives CDR1 SSHAT, CDR2 FNYEAQ (reference sequence). The V segment lost 6 bases and the J segment 4 bases; nucleotides outside the gene matches: 16. The receptor was isolated from a man between 45 and 60 years old in good health. The V and J genes are TRBV7-7 and TRBJ2-5; 8 nucleotides line up with TRBD1. Sequences were obtained from blood. In DNA form, the CDR3 reads TGTGCCAGCAGTATAAACCCCCCCGGACAGGGATCAGAGACCCAGTACTTC. Protein product: CASSINPPGQGSETQYF.